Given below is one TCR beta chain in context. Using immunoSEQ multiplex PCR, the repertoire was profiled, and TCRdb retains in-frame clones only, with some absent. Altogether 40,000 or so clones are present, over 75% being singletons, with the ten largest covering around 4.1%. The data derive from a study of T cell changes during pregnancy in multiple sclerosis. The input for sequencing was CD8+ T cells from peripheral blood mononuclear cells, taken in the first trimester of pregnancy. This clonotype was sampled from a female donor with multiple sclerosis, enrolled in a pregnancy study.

The CDR3, as DNA: TGTGCCAGCAGCTTAGCGCTGGGCCAGAAAGAGACCCAGTACTTC. It translates to CASSLALGQKETQYF. The chain carries TRBV7-2 and TRBJ2-5; D gene unclear. There are 15 residues in the CDR3. CDR1 and CDR2 from the germline V gene are SGHTA and FQGNSA. V dropped 0 bases and J dropped 3 bases, with 11 bases sitting between them. The full variable domain, rest sourced from reference TRBV7-2 and TRBJ2-5, is GAGVSQSPSNKVTEKGKDVELRCDPISGHTALYWYRQSLGQGLEFLIYFQGNSAPDKSGLPSDRFSAERTGGSVSTLTIQRTQQEDSAVYLCASSLALGQKETQYFGPGTRLLVL.